This is a list of T cell receptor beta chains from one sample in a study of human T cells and chemical hapten exposure. TCRdb reprocessed the RACE reads via MiXCR and lists one record per CDR3 protein. The table includes approximately 100,000 distinct CDR3 sequences, about 10% detected once. The material was whole blood, obtained in connection with sensitization to the hapten diphenylcyclopropenone (DPC). The origin of the receptors is a woman aged 40-49 years with alopecia areata. Some clones in this sample may be carry-over from other donors' samples. The CDR3 runs from the conserved cysteine through the conserved F or W. Each record gives: clone size, J gene, D gene, V gene, CDR3 protein, CDR3 DNA. A D gene is named only where the DNA matches it firmly. A clone size is listed for some rows: how often the clone was seen (once, few, many), or a class if it is expanded.

clone size: many
J gene: TRBJ2-5
D gene: -
V gene: TRBV6-1
CDR3 protein: CASSEQGRPEETQYF
CDR3 DNA: TGTGCCAGCAGTGAACAAGGGAGACCTGAAGAGACCCAGTACTTC

clone size: -
J gene: TRBJ2-1
D gene: TRBD2
V gene: TRBV7-2
CDR3 protein: CASSLAGTSPYNEQFF
CDR3 DNA: TGTGCCAGCAGCTTAGCCGGGACTAGCCCTTACAATGAGCAGTTCTTC

clone size: few
J gene: TRBJ2-2
D gene: -
V gene: TRBV6-5
CDR3 protein: CASTFLDTGELFF
CDR3 DNA: TGTGCCAGCACCTTCTTGGACACCGGGGAGCTGTTTTTT

clone size: -
J gene: TRBJ2-7
D gene: -
V gene: TRBV12-3/TRBV12-4
CDR3 protein: CASSDNSGRRSYEQYF
CDR3 DNA: TGTGCCAGCAGTGACAACTCGGGACGGCGTTCCTACGAGCAGTACTTC

clone size: many
J gene: TRBJ2-3
D gene: -
V gene: TRBV28
CDR3 protein: CASTPGLGDTQYF
CDR3 DNA: TGTGCCAGCACCCCTGGTCTAGGAGATACGCAGTATTTT

clone size: -
J gene: TRBJ1-2
D gene: -
V gene: TRBV29-1
CDR3 protein: CSVEVGGLEGYTF
CDR3 DNA: TGCAGCGTTGAAGTCGGAGGGTTAGAGGGCTACACCTTC

clone size: -
J gene: TRBJ2-7
D gene: TRBD1
V gene: TRBV20-1
CDR3 protein: CSAQLTGAYEQYF
CDR3 DNA: TGCAGTGCCCAATTGACAGGGGCCTACGAGCAGTACTTC

clone size: many
J gene: TRBJ2-5
D gene: TRBD1
V gene: TRBV11-1
CDR3 protein: CASSPDRVETQYF
CDR3 DNA: TGTGCCAGCAGCCCGGACAGGGTAGAGACCCAGTACTTC

clone size: -
J gene: TRBJ1-2
D gene: -
V gene: TRBV5-8
CDR3 protein: CASSSNFRGISGYTF
CDR3 DNA: TGTGCCAGCAGCAGTAATTTCCGGGGGATTAGTGGCTACACCTTC

clone size: -
J gene: TRBJ2-1
D gene: TRBD1
V gene: TRBV27
CDR3 protein: CASSLTGGSYNEQFF
CDR3 DNA: TGTGCCAGCAGTTTAACAGGGGGCTCCTACAATGAGCAGTTCTTC

clone size: -
J gene: TRBJ2-2
D gene: -
V gene: TRBV7-8
CDR3 protein: CASPPQQGDTGELFF
CDR3 DNA: TGTGCCAGCCCCCCTCAACAGGGCGACACCGGGGAGCTGTTTTTT

clone size: many
J gene: TRBJ2-1
D gene: TRBD2
V gene: TRBV7-2
CDR3 protein: CASSLMGLAGAPEPYNEQFF
CDR3 DNA: TGTGCCAGCAGCTTAATGGGACTAGCGGGAGCCCCAGAACCATACAATGAGCAGTTCTTC

clone size: few
J gene: TRBJ1-6
D gene: TRBD1
V gene: TRBV6-4
CDR3 protein: CASSDRTGGSPLHF
CDR3 DNA: TGTGCCAGCAGTGACCGGACAGGGGGTTCACCCCTCCACTTT

clone size: -
J gene: TRBJ2-7
D gene: -
V gene: TRBV5-5
CDR3 protein: CASTLQGTYEQYF
CDR3 DNA: TGTGCCAGCACCCTACAGGGCACCTACGAGCAGTACTTC

clone size: -
J gene: TRBJ1-5
D gene: -
V gene: TRBV28
CDR3 protein: CASSFVWSQGGYYSNQPQHF
CDR3 DNA: TGTGCCAGCAGTTTTGTTTGGAGCCAGGGAGGTTATTATAGCAATCAGCCCCAGCATTTT

clone size: -
J gene: TRBJ2-6
D gene: -
V gene: TRBV30
CDR3 protein: CAWAGSSGANVLTF
CDR3 DNA: TGTGCCTGGGCGGGGAGCTCTGGGGCCAACGTCCTGACTTTC

clone size: -
J gene: TRBJ2-2
D gene: -
V gene: TRBV15
CDR3 protein: CATSEASGELFF
CDR3 DNA: TGTGCCACCAGCGAGGCCTCCGGGGAGCTGTTTTTT

clone size: many
J gene: TRBJ1-1
D gene: -
V gene: TRBV5-6
CDR3 protein: CASSLAHMNTEAFF
CDR3 DNA: TGTGCCAGCAGCTTGGCCCACATGAACACTGAAGCTTTCTTT

clone size: few
J gene: TRBJ2-2
D gene: TRBD2
V gene: TRBV6-1
CDR3 protein: CASAPRGGPTGELFF
CDR3 DNA: TGTGCCAGCGCCCCTCGCGGGGGGCCTACCGGGGAGCTGTTTTTT

clone size: many
J gene: TRBJ2-7
D gene: -
V gene: TRBV7-6
CDR3 protein: CASSTSPGTPYEQYF
CDR3 DNA: TGTGCCAGCAGCACAAGTCCAGGGACCCCCTACGAGCAGTACTTC

clone size: -
J gene: TRBJ2-7
D gene: TRBD2
V gene: TRBV7-2
CDR3 protein: CASSSRTSGRDEQYF
CDR3 DNA: TGTGCCAGCAGCTCGCGGACTAGCGGGAGGGACGAGCAGTACTTC

clone size: many
J gene: TRBJ1-5
D gene: -
V gene: TRBV12-3/TRBV12-4
CDR3 protein: CASSFGSGGGNQPQHF
CDR3 DNA: TGTGCCAGCAGTTTTGGTTCCGGGGGCGGCAATCAGCCCCAGCATTTT

clone size: few
J gene: TRBJ2-1
D gene: TRBD1
V gene: TRBV6-2/TRBV6-3
CDR3 protein: CASIDKTGQTNNEQFF
CDR3 DNA: TGTGCCAGCATTGACAAGACGGGACAGACGAACAATGAGCAGTTCTTC

clone size: many
J gene: TRBJ2-2
D gene: TRBD1
V gene: TRBV20-1
CDR3 protein: CSARQAGTDTGELFF
CDR3 DNA: TGCAGTGCTAGACAAGCCGGGACAGACACCGGGGAGCTGTTTTTT

clone size: few
J gene: TRBJ2-7
D gene: -
V gene: TRBV6-2/TRBV6-3
CDR3 protein: CASSYPTSPGTSYEQYF
CDR3 DNA: TGTGCCAGCAGTTACCCCACAAGTCCAGGGACCTCCTACGAGCAGTACTTC

clone size: few
J gene: TRBJ2-3
D gene: -
V gene: TRBV19
CDR3 protein: CASSIRPGVQTDTQYF
CDR3 DNA: TGTGCCAGTAGTATACGCCCGGGGGTCCAGACAGATACGCAGTATTTT

clone size: -
J gene: TRBJ1-1
D gene: -
V gene: TRBV18
CDR3 protein: CASSPAALLGGAFF
CDR3 DNA: TGTGCCAGCTCACCAGCGGCACTTCTGGGGGGAGCTTTCTTT

clone size: many
J gene: TRBJ2-2
D gene: -
V gene: TRBV28
CDR3 protein: CASSPLGAGVRSGELFF
CDR3 DNA: TGTGCCAGCAGTCCGCTAGGGGCAGGGGTCCGGTCCGGGGAGCTGTTTTTT

clone size: few
J gene: TRBJ2-5
D gene: TRBD1
V gene: TRBV29-1
CDR3 protein: CSVGTAQETQYF
CDR3 DNA: TGCAGCGTCGGGACAGCCCAAGAGACCCAGTACTTC

clone size: -
J gene: TRBJ1-2
D gene: TRBD1
V gene: TRBV2
CDR3 protein: CASTAGTANYGYTF
CDR3 DNA: TGTGCCAGCACCGCTGGGACAGCTAACTATGGCTACACCTTC

clone size: -
J gene: TRBJ2-3
D gene: -
V gene: TRBV24-1
CDR3 protein: CATGRAVTDTQYF
CDR3 DNA: TGTGCCACCGGACGCGCCGTCACAGATACGCAGTATTTT